The rows below give T cell receptor beta chains drawn from one sample of a study of blood T cell repertoires in COVID-19. Clones were read by immunoSEQ multiplex PCR, and TCRdb kept only the in-frame ones, dropping some. There are about 160,000 clones in the sample; about 85% occur only once, and around 3.2% lies in the top ten. The sample was peripheral blood. The receptors derive from a human donor with acute or convalescent COVID-19. The donor label of this sample is uncertain. The CDR3 runs from the conserved cysteine through the conserved F or W. Clone size is stated in some rows and not others, as once, few, many or a class when expanded.

j_call v_call clone_size cdr3_aa
TRBJ2-7 TRBV5-1 NA CASSLEGTSVSYEQYF
TRBJ2-2 TRBV14 few CASSQGIPRAGELFF
TRBJ2-7 TRBV6-5 NA CASSLGQGAYEQYF
TRBJ1-6 TRBV28 NA CASSLIPGQGRGSPLHF
TRBJ1-3 TRBV6-5 NA CASSPFLSSGNTIYF
TRBJ2-2 TRBV4-1 once CASSQQYRGDGTGELFF
TRBJ1-1 TRBV11-1 NA CASSHGQGRTEAFF
TRBJ2-7 TRBV5-1 NA CASSLVSGTSTYEQYF
TRBJ1-5 TRBV6-5 NA CASSYRGGGQPQHF
TRBJ2-1 TRBV2 NA CASSVPQGSNEQFF
TRBJ1-4 TRBV28 NA CASSTWDRGPNEKLFF
TRBJ1-4 TRBV6-5 NA CASSYLGQLNEKLFF
TRBJ2-5 TRBV19 NA CASSARQGRARETQYF
TRBJ1-4 TRBV9 NA CASSTRDSYNEKLFF
TRBJ1-1 TRBV10-2 NA CASSVGGAPEAFF
TRBJ2-2 TRBV5-1 NA CASSVAGTGDTGELFF
TRBJ2-2 TRBV28 NA CASSSGGAGTGELFF
TRBJ1-1 TRBV11-3 NA CASSLRTEAFF
TRBJ2-7 TRBV28 NA CASSPRGRVQYF
TRBJ1-6 TRBV28 once CASIGAARGNSPLHF
TRBJ1-5 TRBV7-6 NA CASSLGIQGSNQPQHF
TRBJ1-2 TRBV19 NA CASRHQGAEGYTF
TRBJ1-1 TRBV5-1 few CASSQTGSDTEAFF
TRBJ2-5 TRBV5-1 NA CASSPLGDGGGTQYF
TRBJ2-2 TRBV7-3 NA CASSPGTSTGELFF
TRBJ1-5 TRBV6-5 NA CASRPDRGNQPQHF
TRBJ1-2 TRBV27 NA CASGNRDRAFLEHGYTF
TRBJ1-5 TRBV5-1 NA CASSSTGLDQPQHF
TRBJ2-7 TRBV11-2 NA CASSLGPGLYEQYF
TRBJ1-2 TRBV10-2 NA CASSDGVYGYTF
TRBJ1-5 TRBV18 NA CASSQSSDQPQHF
TRBJ1-1 TRBV10-2 NA CASRQGAMNAEAFF
TRBJ1-6 TRBV30 few CAWSSRQGNSPLHF